Shown below are 26 T cell receptor beta chains from a single sample sequenced in a study of shared clonotypes between healthy human individuals. Assay: immunoSEQ multiplex PCR; the TCRdb copy retains only in-frame clones and omits some. The sample has about 1,800,000 clones; about 94% are singletons. Naive CD8 cells comprised CD45RO-negative, CCR7-positively selected cells, excluding terminally differentiated effector memory CD45RA+ cells. The sample consisted of naive CD8+ T cells sorted from blood. These receptors came from a man between 18 and 35 years old in good health.

The chain carries TRBV28 and TRBJ2-7; TRBD2 is a possible D gene (6 bases). There are 13 residues in the CDR3. Germline lookup yields CDR1 MDHEN and CDR2 SYDVKM. The germline V and J ends were trimmed by 6 bases and 6 bases, with 15 bases remaining between them. CDR3 in amino acids: CASRTGTPTEQYF. CDR3 nucleotide sequence: TGTGCCAGCAGAACCGGGACTCCCACCGAGCAGTACTTC.

The CDR3 sequence: CASSPHRVANEKLFF. CDR3 nucleotides: TGTGCCAGCAGTCCGCACAGGGTCGCTAATGAAAAACTGTTTTTT. The V call is TRBV27, the J call TRBJ1-4; D is possibly TRBD1 (6 bases). The germline gives CDR1 MNHEY, CDR2 SMNVEV (reference sequence). V lost 5 bases, J lost 3 bases, and 13 bases lay in between. The CDR3 is 15 amino acids.

This sequence joins TRBV10-3 and TRBJ1-2, with 10 bases matching TRBD1. The ends lost 6 bases at V and 2 bases at J; junction bases unmatched: 9. Germline loops: CDR1 ENHRY, CDR2 SYGVKD. The CDR3 runs to 16 residues. CDR3 residues: CAISAGTGDPNYGYTF. CDR3 coding DNA: TGTGCCATCAGCGCCGGGACAGGGGACCCAAACTATGGCTACACCTTC.

The chain links TRBV18 to TRBJ2-7; D is unclear. The CDR3 runs to 15 residues. Trimming pared 8 bases from V and 0 bases from J, leaving 17 bases between. Germline CDR1 reads KGHSH; CDR2 reads LQKENI. The CDR3 spells CASERVTTHSYEQYF. As DNA, the CDR3 is TGTGCCAGCGAACGGGTCACCACTCACTCCTACGAGCAGTACTTC.

The chain uses TRBV9 and TRBJ2-2; D ambiguous. CDR3 length: 11 residues. Germline CDR1 is SGDLS and CDR2 is YYNGEE. V was shortened by 6 bases and J by 6 bases, with 6 bases between the two germline ends. DNA of the CDR3: TGTGCCAGCACCTCATCCGGGGAGCTGTTTTTT. This gives the protein CASTSSGELFF.

A word on this clone: At the DNA level, this CDR3 is encoded by other sequences in the same sample as well. The chain recombines TRBV6-1 with TRBJ1-2; D uncertain. Between the trimmed V and J ends, which lost 1 base and 3 bases, there was a span of 9 bases. CDR3 size: 14 residues. Germline lookup yields CDR1 MNHNS and CDR2 SASEGT. Written as DNA, the CDR3 is TGTGCCAGCAGTGAAGGCACGGGAGACTATGGCTACACCTTC. Translating it yields CASSEGTGDYGYTF.

The V and J genes are TRBV6-1 and TRBJ2-7; TRBD1 matches at 7 bases. The CDR3 contains 12 residues. V shed 6 bases and J 5 bases; nucleotides not matched to a gene: 4. Per the germline V gene, CDR1 is MNHNS and CDR2 is SASEGT. CDR3 nucleotide sequence: TGTGCCAGCAGGGGACAGTGGGACGAGCAGTACTTC. This encodes CASRGQWDEQYF.

The chain combines TRBV9 with TRBJ1-4; 8 bases map to TRBD1. J lost 7 bases, V lost 5 bases, and 13 bases had no gene match. The length of the CDR3 is 16 residues. CDR1 is SGDLS and CDR2 is YYNGEE in the germline V gene. CDR3 sequence: CASSPSLTGVGEKLFF. As DNA, the CDR3 is TGTGCCAGCAGTCCTAGCCTGACAGGGGTTGGTGAAAAACTGTTTTTT. Filled out from reference TRBV9 and TRBJ1-4, the complete variable domain reads DSGVTQTPKHLITATGQRVTLRCSPRSGDLSVYWYQQSLDQGLQFLIQYYNGEERAKGNILERFSAQQFPDLHSELNLSSLELGDSALYFCASSPSLTGVGEKLFFGSGTQLSVL.

The chain is built from TRBV10-2 and TRBJ2-7; D gene uncertain. Germline loops: CDR1 WSHSY, CDR2 SAAADI. The V end was cut by 2 bases, the J end by 5 bases, with 10 bases between. The CDR3 consists of 13 residues. The DNA for the CDR3 is TGCGCCAGCAGTGAGAACCCGACCCACGAGCAGTACTTC. It codes for CASSENPTHEQYF.

The chain recombines TRBV7-2 with TRBJ1-2; D ambiguous. With 0 bases removed from V and 14 bases from J, the gap between germline ends came to 10 bases. Per germline, CDR1 SGHTA and CDR2 FQGNSA. The CDR3 covers 11 residues. The CDR3 DNA reads TGTGCCAGCAGCTTAGCCGGCCTGGCTACCTTC. It specifies CASSLAGLATF.

Points on this clone: The germline gene is not matched at one end of the junction; a read error may be the cause. The chain carries TRBV4-1 and TRBJ2-1; possible D gene TRBD2, 6 bases. The CDR3 runs to 15 residues. Per the germline V gene, CDR1 is MGHRA and CDR2 is YSYEKL. The chain's CDR3 is CASSKDGGSYNEQFF. For the CDR3, the DNA is TGCGCCAGCAGCAAAGACGGGGGCTCCTACAATGAGCAGTTCTTC.

The V gene is TRBV13, the J gene TRBJ2-7; TRBD2 might be the D (5 bases). Germline CDR1 is PRHDT and CDR2 is FYEKMQ (reference sequence). Trimming removed 0 bases from V and 7 bases from J, with 16 bases in between. CDR3 length equals 15 residues. Here the CDR3 DNA reads TGTGCCAGCAGCTTAGGGATGTTTCAGTCGGGGGAGCAGTACTTC. As protein: CASSLGMFQSGEQYF.

The J gene is TRBJ2-7, the V gene TRBV5-5, with 9 bases identical to TRBD2. This CDR3 region has 14 residues. Germline CDR1 is SGHKS and CDR2 is YYEKEE (reference sequence). V was clipped by 2 bases and J by 3 bases; unmatched bases: 3. CDR3 in DNA: TGTGCCAGCAGCTTTCAGACTAGCGGCTACGAGCAGTACTTC. Its translation is CASSFQTSGYEQYF.

This chain links TRBV2 with TRBJ2-1; no firm D call. V was trimmed by 4 bases and J by 14 bases, leaving 9 bases between them. Germline loops: CDR1 SNHLY, CDR2 FYNNEI. The CDR3 totals 10 residues. The CDR3 loop reads CASSVTQEFF. The CDR3, as DNA: TGTGCCAGCAGTGTTACTCAGGAGTTCTTC.

J is TRBJ2-1 and V is TRBV2; D is unclear. The CDR3 runs to 13 residues. CDR1 SNHLY and CDR2 FYNNEI come from the germline V gene. The ends were cut back, 5 bases at V and 6 bases at J, with 11 bases in the middle. In DNA form, the CDR3 reads TGTGCCAGCAGTTGGGCGCAGCCCAATGAGCAGTTCTTC. This translates into CASSWAQPNEQFF. The variable domain in full, completed from reference TRBV2 and TRBJ2-1, reads EPEVTQTPSHQVTQMGQEVILRCVPISNHLYFYWYRQILGQKVEFLVSFYNNEISEKSEIFDDQFSVERPDGSNFTLKIRSTKLEDSAMYFCASSWAQPNEQFFGPGTRLTVL.

The chain combines TRBV27 with TRBJ1-2; tentative D call: TRBD1 (5 bases). Germline V lookup: CDR1 MNHEY, CDR2 SMNVEV (reference sequence). The V end was cut by 4 bases, the J end by 1 base, with 10 bases between. The CDR3 has 14 residues. CDR3 amino acids: CASSSAGINYGYTF. The CDR3 coding sequence is TGTGCCAGCAGTTCGGCAGGGATTAACTATGGCTACACCTTC.

The V and J genes are TRBV28 and TRBJ2-7, with 9 bases fitting TRBD2. The length of the CDR3 is 13 residues. V lost 4 bases, J lost 5 bases, and 3 bases stayed unmatched. Germline CDR1 reads MDHEN; CDR2 reads SYDVKM. The CDR3 coding sequence is TGTGCCAGCAGTTCGGGACTAGCCAACGAGCAGTACTTC. Translated: CASSSGLANEQYF.

The chain links TRBV27 to TRBJ2-2, with a possible D match to TRBD1 (6 bases). CDR1 is MNHEY, CDR2 SMNVEV, per germline (reference sequence). The CDR3 length is 19 residues. V was clipped by 5 bases and J by 0 bases, with 22 bases between them. CDR3 amino acids: CASSPDSRWTESNTGELFF. Written as DNA, the CDR3 is TGTGCCAGCAGTCCCGACTCTCGCTGGACAGAATCGAACACCGGGGAGCTGTTTTTT.

The rearrangement uses TRBV5-8 and TRBJ1-1, with D possibly TRBD1 on 5 matching bases. Germline CDR1 reads SGHTS; CDR2 reads YDEGEE. V was trimmed by 3 bases and J by 5 bases, leaving 17 bases between them. The CDR3 is 15 amino acids. CDR3 residues: CASSWAGASRTEAFF. The DNA of the CDR3 is TGTGCCAGCAGCTGGGCCGGGGCCTCAAGAACTGAAGCTTTCTTT.

This chain joins TRBV7-9 and TRBJ2-7, with D possibly matching TRBD2 (6 bases). The CDR3 loop spans 14 amino acids. The germline gives CDR1 SEHNR, CDR2 FQNEAQ (reference sequence). Trimming pared 3 bases from V and 4 bases from J, leaving 13 bases between. The CDR3 is CASSLVGSGYEQYF. CDR3 nucleotide sequence: TGTGCCAGCAGCTTGGTCGGGAGTGGGTACGAGCAGTACTTC.

The chain combines TRBV7-6 with TRBJ1-2; maybe TRBD1 (6 bases). Germline V gives CDR1 SGHVS, CDR2 FNYEAQ. V lost 2 bases, J lost 6 bases, and 16 bases lay in between. This CDR3 is 15 amino acids long. Here the CDR3 reads CASSLSSGGGNGYTF. The CDR3 DNA is TGTGCCAGCAGCTTAAGTTCGGGAGGGGGGAATGGCTACACCTTC.

J is TRBJ2-7 and V is TRBV4-1; no clear D. The CDR3 consists of 15 residues. Trimming cost V 1 base and J 3 bases, with 13 bases left between them. Germline V lookup: CDR1 MGHRA, CDR2 YSYEKL. The CDR3 DNA sequence: TGCGCCAGCAGCCAAGTAGAGTCTAGTTACTACGAGCAGTACTTC. It yields the protein CASSQVESSYYEQYF.

The V and J genes are TRBV28 and TRBJ1-6; maybe TRBD1 (5 bases). The CDR3 has 16 residues. Between the trimmed V and J ends, which lost 3 bases and 6 bases, there was a span of 15 bases. Germline lookup yields CDR1 MDHEN and CDR2 SYDVKM. For the CDR3, the DNA is TGTGCCAGCAGTTTGAGGGGTGGGGGGGTTAATTCACCCCTCCACTTT. Translated, it gives CASSLRGGGVNSPLHF.

The genes are TRBV4-3 and TRBJ2-1; 15 nucleotides line up with TRBD2. Unmatched junction bases numbered 16, after V lost 1 base and J lost 9 bases. CDR1 and CDR2 from the germline V gene are LGHNA and YSLEER. This CDR3 region has 20 residues. The CDR3 loop is CASSQGTSGREEIWFGEQFF. The CDR3 DNA reads TGCGCCAGCAGCCAAGGGACTAGCGGGAGGGAAGAAATTTGGTTCGGTGAGCAGTTCTTC.

The chain employs TRBV28 and TRBJ2-7, with D tentatively TRBD2 (6 bases). The ends were cut back, 5 bases at V and 4 bases at J, with 18 bases in the middle. The CDR3 length is 15 residues. Germline CDR1 and CDR2: MDHEN and SYDVKM. CDR3 bases: TGTGCCAGCAGTCCACTGCGGGACCATCGTTACGAGCAGTACTTC. The encoded protein is CASSPLRDHRYEQYF.

The gene calls are TRBV6-1 and TRBJ2-7; D is undetermined. Germline-derived CDR1 and CDR2 are MNHNS and SASEGT. The V gene lost 6 bases and the J gene lost 0 bases, with 6 bases spanning the gap. There are 12 residues in the CDR3. The CDR3 DNA reads as TGTGCCAGCAGCCTTTTCTCCTACGAGCAGTACTTC. It translates to CASSLFSYEQYF.